The 14 T cell receptor beta chains given below trace back to one sample, sequenced in a study of T cells in Graves' hyperthyroidism and ophthalmopathy. RNA transcripts served as the template for amplifying TCR beta CDR3 regions. First-round RT-PCR with HTBI primers amplified the TCR CDR3 region. TCRdb independently ran MiXCR on the multiplex PCR reads; one entry per CDR3 protein. The sample lists more than 300,000 distinct CDR3 sequences, approximately 17% seen once, with roughly two fifths in the top ten. Sequencing was performed on blood. These TCRs come from a young man with Graves' ophthalmopathy.

This clonotype came up a few times. The chain links TRBV5-1 to TRBJ1-4; 9 nucleotides align to TRBD1. V was clipped by 2 bases and J by 8 bases; unmatched bases: 4. This CDR3 region has 14 residues. The germline gives CDR1 SGHRS, CDR2 YFSETQ. The CDR3 loop is CASSLQGAEEKLFF. In DNA, the CDR3 is TGCGCCAGCAGCTTACAGGGGGCTGAAGAAAAACTGTTTTTT.

This clonotype was seen at least ten times. The V gene is TRBV11-3, the J gene TRBJ2-3, with TRBD2 matching over 9 bases. With 6 bases clipped from V and 3 bases from J, the junction kept 7 bases outside the gene matches. This CDR3 has 15 residues. The germline CDR1 and CDR2 sequences are SGHNT and YENEEA. The CDR3 loop reads CASSLGTSSTDTQYF. DNA for the CDR3: TGTGCCAGCAGTCTCGGGACTAGCTCTACAGATACGCAGTATTTT.

This clonotype was recorded a few times. This chain links TRBV15 with TRBJ2-3; TRBD2 agrees at 8 bases. Germline V gene sequence: CDR1 LNHNV, CDR2 YYDKDF (reference sequence). The CDR3 is 13 residues long. V shed 5 bases, J shed 6 bases, and the junction held 4 bases outside the gene matches. Here the CDR3 reads CATSPGGGDTQYF. The DNA of the CDR3 is TGTGCCACCAGCCCGGGCGGGGGGGATACGCAGTATTTT.

This clonotype showed up just a few times. This chain links TRBV6-1 with TRBJ1-5, with TRBD1 as a possible D gene (5 bases). The CDR3 consists of 13 residues. Germline V gene sequence: CDR1 MNHNS, CDR2 SASEGT. Trimming cost V 5 bases and J 6 bases, with 11 bases left between them. The CDR3 protein is CASSWDVPQPQHF. The CDR3 DNA sequence: TGTGCCAGCAGTTGGGACGTGCCTCAGCCCCAGCATTTT.

The chain recombines TRBV15 with TRBJ1-1, with D uncertain. This CDR3 is built from 13 residues. V lost 0 bases to trimming and J lost 11 bases, with 13 bases between them. From germline, CDR1 is LNHNV and CDR2 YYDKDF (reference sequence). The CDR3 nucleotides read TGTGCCACCAGCAGAGACCGATGGTCCATGGCTTTCTTT. Amino acid sequence: CATSRDRWSMAFF. Complete variable domain (other parts from reference TRBV15 and TRBJ1-1): DAMVIQNPRYQVTQFGKPVTLSCSQTLNHNVMYWYQQKSSQAPKLLFHYYDKDFNNEADTPDNFQSRRPNTSFCFLDIRSPGLGDTAMYLCATSRDRWSMAFFGQGTRLTVV.

The table lists this clonotype with many counts. J is TRBJ2-1 and V is TRBV6-1, with D unresolved. Germline assignment: CDR1 MNHNS and CDR2 SASEGT. V was clipped by 6 bases and J by 4 bases, with 16 bases between them. This CDR3 is built from 15 residues. The CDR3 sequence: CASRADGIPYNEQFF. The CDR3 nucleotides are TGTGCCAGCAGAGCCGACGGCATACCTTACAATGAGCAGTTCTTC.

CDR3: CASGRDRLYNEQFF. The CDR3 DNA is TGTGCCAGCGGGCGGGACAGATTGTACAATGAGCAGTTCTTC. This chain connects TRBV6-1 to TRBJ2-1; tentatively, D is TRBD1 (7 bases). Trimming left V 8 bases short and J 4 bases short, with 15 bases between. Per the germline V gene, CDR1 is MNHNS and CDR2 is SASEGT. The CDR3 contains 14 residues.

This clonotype was seen at least ten times. This chain connects TRBV6-2 or TRBV6-3 to TRBJ1-1, with D hard to call. CDR1 is MNHEY and CDR2 is SVGEGT in the germline V gene. V dropped 2 bases and J dropped 1 base, with 14 bases sitting between them. This CDR3 has 16 residues. The CDR3, as DNA: TGTGCCAGCAGTTACGGGCAGGCCCTAAGGAACACTGAAGCTTTCTTT. It codes for CASSYGQALRNTEAFF.

This clonotype was found a few times. The rearrangement uses TRBV19 and TRBJ2-1; 9 bases are shared with TRBD2. This CDR3 comprises 15 residues. Germline assignment: CDR1 LNHDA and CDR2 SQIVND (reference sequence). Unmatched junction bases numbered 3, after V lost 2 bases and J lost 4 bases. The CDR3 bases are TGTGCCAGTAGTATATTTGCGGGGGGGTACAATGAGCAGTTCTTC. It encodes CASSIFAGGYNEQFF.

Ten or more counts support this clonotype. The chain combines TRBV18 with TRBJ1-2; no firm D call. Trimming removed 0 bases at V and 6 bases at J, with 17 bases between. The CDR3 totals 16 residues. The V gene's germline CDR1 is KGHSH and CDR2 LQKENI. CDR3 loop: CASSPPASTSENGYTF. DNA of the CDR3: TGTGCCAGCTCACCACCGGCCTCGACCTCCGAAAATGGCTACACCTTC.

This clonotype was detected once. The V call is TRBV12-3 or TRBV12-4, the J call TRBJ2-3; 12 nucleotides agree with TRBD2. Germline trimming cut 4 bases from V and 0 bases from J; bases unmatched to any gene: 5. The CDR3 has 17 residues. For the CDR3, the DNA is TGTGCCAGCAGTTCCGGGACTAGCGGGTCTAGCACAGATACGCAGTATTTT. Translating gives CASSSGTSGSSTDTQYF.

This clonotype was found many times. The CDR3 bases are TGCAGTGTCAGGGACGGAAGAGCCCAGGGGCCCCAGCATTTT. Encoded protein: CSVRDGRAQGPQHF. The chain combines TRBV20-1 with TRBJ1-5; D possibly corresponds to TRBD1 (5 bases). V was cut by 7 bases and J by 9 bases, with 22 bases left in between. The CDR3 sequence is 14 residues long. Germline loops: CDR1 DFQATT, CDR2 SNEGSKA (reference sequence).

This clonotype was observed a few times. The chain combines TRBV2 with TRBJ2-3, with 9 bases lining up with TRBD1. V gave up 8 bases and J gave up 1 base; unmatched junction bases: 4. The CDR3 has 14 residues. From germline, CDR1 is SNHLY and CDR2 FYNNEI. The DNA for the CDR3 is TGTGCCAGCGGACAGGGGACCGGCACAGATACGCAGTATTTT. It specifies CASGQGTGTDTQYF.

A note on this clonotype: This may come from a read error, since a much larger clone is one base off. V is TRBV5-1 and J is TRBJ2-2; 8 nucleotides match TRBD1. The V gene end was trimmed by 4 bases and the J gene end by 3 bases; junction bases not matched to a gene: 5. Germline lookup yields CDR1 SGHRS and CDR2 YFSETQ. CDR3 length: 15 amino acids. In DNA form, the CDR3 reads TGCGCCAGCAGCCCGTGGGGACAGGACACCGGGGAGCTGTTTTTT. Protein: CASSPWGQDTGELFF.